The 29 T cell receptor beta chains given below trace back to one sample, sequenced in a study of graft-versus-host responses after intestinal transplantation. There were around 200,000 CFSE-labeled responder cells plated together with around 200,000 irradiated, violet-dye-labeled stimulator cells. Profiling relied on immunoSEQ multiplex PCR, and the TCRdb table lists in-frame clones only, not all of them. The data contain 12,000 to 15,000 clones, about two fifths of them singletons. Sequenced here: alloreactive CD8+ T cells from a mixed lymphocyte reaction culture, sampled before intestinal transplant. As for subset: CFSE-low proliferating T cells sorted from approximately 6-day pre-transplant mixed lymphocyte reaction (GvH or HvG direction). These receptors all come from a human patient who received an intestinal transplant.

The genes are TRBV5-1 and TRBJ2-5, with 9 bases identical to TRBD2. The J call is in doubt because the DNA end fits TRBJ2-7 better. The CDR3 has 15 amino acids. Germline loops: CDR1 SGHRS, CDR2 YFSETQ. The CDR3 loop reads CASALTLAGLYEQYF. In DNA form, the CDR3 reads TGCGCCAGCGCCCTAACCCTAGCGGGACTATACGAGCAGTACTTC.

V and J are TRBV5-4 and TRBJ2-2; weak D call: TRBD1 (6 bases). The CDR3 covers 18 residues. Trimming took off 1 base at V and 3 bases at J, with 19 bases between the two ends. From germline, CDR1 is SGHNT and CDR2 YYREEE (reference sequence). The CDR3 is CASSLLYSVQGDTGELFF. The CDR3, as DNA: TGTGCCAGCAGCTTGCTTTATTCAGTACAGGGCGACACCGGGGAGCTGTTTTTT.

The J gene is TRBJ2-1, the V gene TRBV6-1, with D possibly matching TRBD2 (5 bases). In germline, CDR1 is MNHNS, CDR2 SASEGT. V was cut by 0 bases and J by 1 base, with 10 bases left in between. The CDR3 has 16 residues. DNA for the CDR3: TGTGCCAGCAGTGAAGCTAGCGCGTGGTCCTACAATGAGCAGTTCTTC. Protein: CASSEASAWSYNEQFF.

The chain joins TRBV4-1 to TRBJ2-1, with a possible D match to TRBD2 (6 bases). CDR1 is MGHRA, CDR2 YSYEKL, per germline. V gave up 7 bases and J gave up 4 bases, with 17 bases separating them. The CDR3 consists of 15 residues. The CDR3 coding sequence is TGCGCCAGCAACCCGAGACCCGGGGGTTACAATGAGCAGTTCTTC. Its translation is CASNPRPGGYNEQFF.

In nucleotides, the CDR3 is TGTGCCAGCAGTTCGGGACAGGGGACAGGGAATGAGCAGTTCTTC. Translating it yields CASSSGQGTGNEQFF. The gene calls are TRBV6-1 and TRBJ2-1, with 10 bases identical to TRBD1. The CDR3 runs to 15 residues. Trimming removed 5 bases from V and 7 bases from J; junction bases left unmatched: 8. The germline V gene has CDR1 MNHNS and CDR2 SASEGT.

The CDR3 loop is CASSYTSTSNYGYTF. The CDR3 nucleotides read TGTGCCAGCAGTTATACGAGTACCTCTAACTATGGCTACACCTTC. This rearrangement joins TRBV6-5 to TRBJ1-2; D is uncertain. V lost 3 bases and J lost 0, with 11 bases in between. Germline V gene sequence: CDR1 MNHEY, CDR2 SVGAGI. The CDR3 has 15 residues.

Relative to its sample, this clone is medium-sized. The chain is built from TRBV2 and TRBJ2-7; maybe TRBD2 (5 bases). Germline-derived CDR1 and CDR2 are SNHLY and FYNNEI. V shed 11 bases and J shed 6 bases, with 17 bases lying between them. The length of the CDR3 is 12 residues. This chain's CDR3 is CAVQSGWLEQYF. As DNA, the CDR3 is TGTGCCGTCCAGAGCGGTTGGCTCGAGCAGTACTTC.

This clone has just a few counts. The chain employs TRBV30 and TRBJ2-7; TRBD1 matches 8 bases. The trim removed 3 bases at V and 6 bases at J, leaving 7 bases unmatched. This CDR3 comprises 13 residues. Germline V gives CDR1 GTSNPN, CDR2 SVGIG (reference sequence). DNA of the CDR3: TGTGCCTGGAGGATGACAGGGGTAAGCGAGCAGTACTTC. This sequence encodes CAWRMTGVSEQYF. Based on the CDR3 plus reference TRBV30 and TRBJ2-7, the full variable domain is SQTIHQWPATLVQPVGSPLSLECTVEGTSNPNLYWYRQAAGRGLQLLFYSVGIGQISSEVPQNLSASRPQDRQFILSSKKLLLSDSGFYLCAWRMTGVSEQYFGPGTRLTVT.

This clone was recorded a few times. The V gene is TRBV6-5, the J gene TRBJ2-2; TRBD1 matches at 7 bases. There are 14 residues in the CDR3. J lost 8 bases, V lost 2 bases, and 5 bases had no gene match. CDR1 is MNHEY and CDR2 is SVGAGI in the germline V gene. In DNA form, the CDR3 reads TGTGCCAGCAGTTACAACAGGGGTACAGGGGAGCTGTTTTTT. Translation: CASSYNRGTGELFF.

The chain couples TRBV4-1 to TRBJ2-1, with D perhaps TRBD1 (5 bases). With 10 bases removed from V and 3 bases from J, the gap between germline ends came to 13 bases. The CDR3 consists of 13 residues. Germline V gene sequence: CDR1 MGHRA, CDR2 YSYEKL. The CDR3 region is CATTAPNYNEQFF. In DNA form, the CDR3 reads TGCGCCACGACAGCTCCCAACTACAATGAGCAGTTCTTC.

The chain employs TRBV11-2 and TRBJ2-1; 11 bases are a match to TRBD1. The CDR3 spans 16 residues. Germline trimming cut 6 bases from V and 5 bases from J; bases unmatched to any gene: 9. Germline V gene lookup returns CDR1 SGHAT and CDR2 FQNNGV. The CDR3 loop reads CASSNIPGQGDNEQFF. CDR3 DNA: TGTGCCAGCAGTAATATACCGGGACAGGGGGACAATGAGCAGTTCTTC.

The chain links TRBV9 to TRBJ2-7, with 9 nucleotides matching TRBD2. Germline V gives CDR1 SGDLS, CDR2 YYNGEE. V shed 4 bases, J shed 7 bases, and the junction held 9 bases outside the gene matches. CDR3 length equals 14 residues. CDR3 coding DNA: TGTGCCAGCAGCTTAGATAGCGGGGGTCGGGAGCAGTACTTC. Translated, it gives CASSLDSGGREQYF.

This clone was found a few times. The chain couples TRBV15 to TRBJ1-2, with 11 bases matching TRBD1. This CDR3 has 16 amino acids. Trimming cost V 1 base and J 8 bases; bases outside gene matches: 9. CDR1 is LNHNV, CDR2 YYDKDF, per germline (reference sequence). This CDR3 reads CATSRVLRDRGEGYTF. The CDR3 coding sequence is TGTGCCACCAGCAGAGTCTTACGGGACAGGGGGGAAGGCTACACCTTC. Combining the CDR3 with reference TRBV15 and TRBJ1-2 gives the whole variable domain DAMVIQNPRYQVTQFGKPVTLSCSQTLNHNVMYWYQQKSSQAPKLLFHYYDKDFNNEADTPDNFQSRRPNTSFCFLDIRSPGLGDTAMYLCATSRVLRDRGEGYTFGSGTRLTVV.

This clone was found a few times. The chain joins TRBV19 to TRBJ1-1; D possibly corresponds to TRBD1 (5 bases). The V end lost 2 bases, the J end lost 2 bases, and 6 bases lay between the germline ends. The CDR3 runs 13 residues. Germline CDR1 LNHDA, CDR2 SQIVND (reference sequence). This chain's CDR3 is CASSIWGNTEAFF. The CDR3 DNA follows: TGTGCCAGTAGTATATGGGGCAACACTGAAGCTTTCTTT.

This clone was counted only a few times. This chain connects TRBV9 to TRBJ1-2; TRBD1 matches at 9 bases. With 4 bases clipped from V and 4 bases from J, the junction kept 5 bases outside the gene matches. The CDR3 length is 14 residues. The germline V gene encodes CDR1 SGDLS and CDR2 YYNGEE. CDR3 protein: CASSSPTGGYGYTF. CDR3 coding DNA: TGTGCCAGCAGCTCCCCGACAGGGGGCTATGGCTACACCTTC.

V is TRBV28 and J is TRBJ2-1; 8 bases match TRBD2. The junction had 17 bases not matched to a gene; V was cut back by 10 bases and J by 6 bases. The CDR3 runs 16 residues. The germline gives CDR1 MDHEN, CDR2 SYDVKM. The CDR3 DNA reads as TGTGCCATCACAAACCCGATCGGGACTAGTCCCAATGAGCAGTTCTTC. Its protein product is CAITNPIGTSPNEQFF.

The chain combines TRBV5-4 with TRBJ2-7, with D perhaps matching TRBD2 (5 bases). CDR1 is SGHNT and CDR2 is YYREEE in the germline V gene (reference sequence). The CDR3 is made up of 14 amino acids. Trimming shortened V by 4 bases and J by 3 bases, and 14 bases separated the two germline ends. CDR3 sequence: CASSREQRIYEQYF. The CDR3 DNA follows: TGTGCCAGCAGCCGTGAGCAGCGGATCTACGAGCAGTACTTC.

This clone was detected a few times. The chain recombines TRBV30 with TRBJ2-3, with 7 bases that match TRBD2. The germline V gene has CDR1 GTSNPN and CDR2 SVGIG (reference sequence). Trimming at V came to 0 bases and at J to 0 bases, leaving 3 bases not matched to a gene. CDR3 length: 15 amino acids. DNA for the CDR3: TGTGCCTGGAGTGTAGTTAGCGGGAGCACAGATACGCAGTATTTT. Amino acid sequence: CAWSVVSGSTDTQYF.

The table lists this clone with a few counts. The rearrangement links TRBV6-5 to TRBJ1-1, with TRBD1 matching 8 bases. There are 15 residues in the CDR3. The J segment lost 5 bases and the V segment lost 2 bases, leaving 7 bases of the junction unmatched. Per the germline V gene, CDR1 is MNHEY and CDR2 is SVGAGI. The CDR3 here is CASSYGPGGLTEAFF. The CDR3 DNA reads TGTGCCAGCAGTTACGGGCCAGGGGGCTTGACTGAAGCTTTCTTT.

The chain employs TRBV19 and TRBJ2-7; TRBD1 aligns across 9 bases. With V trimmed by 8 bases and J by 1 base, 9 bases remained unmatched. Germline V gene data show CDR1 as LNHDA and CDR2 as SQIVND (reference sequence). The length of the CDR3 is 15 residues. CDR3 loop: CASHRGPGGSYEQYF. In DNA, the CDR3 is TGTGCCAGTCACAGGGGGCCAGGAGGATCCTACGAGCAGTACTTC.

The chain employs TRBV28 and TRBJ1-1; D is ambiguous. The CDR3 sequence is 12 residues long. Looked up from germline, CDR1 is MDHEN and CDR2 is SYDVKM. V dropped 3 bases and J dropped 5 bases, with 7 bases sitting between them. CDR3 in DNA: TGTGCCAGCAGTTTCGGGAGGACTGAAGCTTTCTTT. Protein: CASSFGRTEAFF.

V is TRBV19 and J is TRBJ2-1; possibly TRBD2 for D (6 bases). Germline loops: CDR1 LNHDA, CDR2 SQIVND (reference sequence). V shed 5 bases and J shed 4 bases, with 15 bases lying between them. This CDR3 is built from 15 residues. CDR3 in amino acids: CASSVRPGLYNEQFF. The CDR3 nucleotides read TGTGCCAGTAGTGTCCGGCCTGGACTATACAATGAGCAGTTCTTC.

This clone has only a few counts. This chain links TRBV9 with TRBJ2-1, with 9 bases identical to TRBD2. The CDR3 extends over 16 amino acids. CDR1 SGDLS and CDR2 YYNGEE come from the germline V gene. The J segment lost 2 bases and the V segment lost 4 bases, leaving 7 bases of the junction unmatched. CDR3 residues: CASSTSGTSPYNEQFF. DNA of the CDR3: TGTGCCAGCAGCACGTCCGGGACTAGCCCCTACAATGAGCAGTTCTTC. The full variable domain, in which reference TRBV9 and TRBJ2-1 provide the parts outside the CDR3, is DSGVTQTPKHLITATGQRVTLRCSPRSGDLSVYWYQQSLDQGLQFLIQYYNGEERAKGNILERFSAQQFPDLHSELNLSSLELGDSALYFCASSTSGTSPYNEQFFGPGTRLTVL.

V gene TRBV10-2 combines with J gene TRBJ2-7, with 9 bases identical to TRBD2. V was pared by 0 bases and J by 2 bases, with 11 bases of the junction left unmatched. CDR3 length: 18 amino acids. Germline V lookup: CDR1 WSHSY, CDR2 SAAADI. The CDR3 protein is CASSESSVLGLAPYEQYF. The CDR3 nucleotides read TGCGCCAGCAGTGAGTCGAGTGTGCTGGGACTAGCACCCTACGAGCAGTACTTC.

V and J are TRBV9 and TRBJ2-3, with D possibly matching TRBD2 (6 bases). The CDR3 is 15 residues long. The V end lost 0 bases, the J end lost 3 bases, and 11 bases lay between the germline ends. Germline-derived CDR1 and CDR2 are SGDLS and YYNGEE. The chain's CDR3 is CASSVEGRETDTQYF. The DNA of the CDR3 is TGTGCCAGCAGCGTAGAGGGGCGGGAAACAGATACGCAGTATTTT.

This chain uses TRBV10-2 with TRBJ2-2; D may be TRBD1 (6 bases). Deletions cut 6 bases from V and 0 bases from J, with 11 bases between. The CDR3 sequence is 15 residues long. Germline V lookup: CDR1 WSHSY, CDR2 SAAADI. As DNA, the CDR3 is TGCGCCAGCAGGGACAGCCTCACGAACACCGGGGAGCTGTTTTTT. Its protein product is CASRDSLTNTGELFF.

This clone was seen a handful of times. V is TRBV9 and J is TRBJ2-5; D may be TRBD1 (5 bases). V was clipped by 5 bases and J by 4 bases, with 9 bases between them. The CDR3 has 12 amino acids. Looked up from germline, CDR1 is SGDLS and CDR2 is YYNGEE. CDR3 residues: CASRGLGETQYF. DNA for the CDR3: TGTGCCAGCAGGGGGCTGGGAGAGACCCAGTACTTC.

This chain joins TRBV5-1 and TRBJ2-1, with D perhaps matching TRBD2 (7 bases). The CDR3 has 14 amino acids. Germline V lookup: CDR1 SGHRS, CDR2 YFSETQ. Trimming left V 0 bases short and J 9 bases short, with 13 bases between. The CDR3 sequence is CASSLAGGGVEQFF. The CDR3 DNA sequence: TGCGCCAGCAGCTTGGCCGGAGGGGGGGTTGAGCAGTTCTTC. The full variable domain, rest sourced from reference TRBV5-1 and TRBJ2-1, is KAGVTQTPRYLIKTRGQQVTLSCSPISGHRSVSWYQQTPGQGLQFLFEYFSETQRNKGNFPGRFSGRQFSNSRSEMNVSTLELGDSALYLCASSLAGGGVEQFFGPGTRLTVL.

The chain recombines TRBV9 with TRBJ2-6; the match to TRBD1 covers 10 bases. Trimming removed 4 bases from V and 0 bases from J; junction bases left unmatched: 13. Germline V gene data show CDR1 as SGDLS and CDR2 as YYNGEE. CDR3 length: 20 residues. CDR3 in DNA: TGTGCCAGCAGCTTGTCCCGGGACAGGGGACTTCCCTCTGGGGCCAACGTCCTGACTTTC. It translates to CASSLSRDRGLPSGANVLTF. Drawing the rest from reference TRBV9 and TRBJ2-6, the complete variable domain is DSGVTQTPKHLITATGQRVTLRCSPRSGDLSVYWYQQSLDQGLQFLIQYYNGEERAKGNILERFSAQQFPDLHSELNLSSLELGDSALYFCASSLSRDRGLPSGANVLTFGAGSRLTVL.